This passage covers 9 T cell receptor beta chains from one sample sequenced in a study of blood T cell repertoires in COVID-19. Generated by immunoSEQ multiplex PCR, the TCRdb table keeps only in-frame clones and is missing some. This sample has over 400,000 clones, with roughly 88% found just once. Sequencing was done on a sample of peripheral blood. Every receptor here comes from a human donor in a cohort sampled during active COVID-19.

The chain couples TRBV5-1 to TRBJ1-4; D gene unclear. Trimming removed 0 bases at V and 0 bases at J, with 6 bases between. Germline CDR1 is SGHRS and CDR2 is YFSETQ. CDR3 length: 15 amino acids. The CDR3 spells CASSLVFATNEKLFF. DNA of the CDR3: TGCGCCAGCAGCTTGGTCTTCGCAACTAATGAAAAACTGTTTTTT.

The J gene is TRBJ2-3, the V gene TRBV9; maybe TRBD2 (5 bases). CDR1 and CDR2 from the germline V gene are SGDLS and YYNGEE. Trimming removed 4 bases from V and 10 bases from J, with 16 bases in between. The CDR3 contains 13 residues. Here the CDR3 reads CASSPSGEQAQYF. The CDR3 region has the DNA TGTGCCAGCAGCCCAAGTGGGGAGCAGGCGCAGTATTTT.

The rearrangement uses TRBV5-1 and TRBJ2-7; D is perhaps TRBD1 (6 bases). The CDR3 is 12 amino acids. Germline loops: CDR1 SGHRS, CDR2 YFSETQ. V lost 5 bases to trimming and J lost 6 bases, with 12 bases between them. The CDR3 spells CASSQQGTEQYF. The CDR3 bases are TGCGCCAGCAGTCAACAGGGAACCGAGCAGTACTTC. The full variable domain, completed using reference TRBV5-1 and TRBJ2-7, is KAGVTQTPRYLIKTRGQQVTLSCSPISGHRSVSWYQQTPGQGLQFLFEYFSETQRNKGNFPGRFSGRQFSNSRSEMNVSTLELGDSALYLCASSQQGTEQYFGPGTRLTVT.

This clone was counted between two and nine times. The CDR3, as DNA: TGCGCCAGCAGCCGGGGATCGGGACTAGCGGCGTACGAGCAGTACTTC. Residues: CASSRGSGLAAYEQYF. V and J are TRBV4-1 and TRBJ2-7; 11 nucleotides agree with TRBD2. Germline CDR1 reads MGHRA; CDR2 reads YSYEKL. Germline trimming cut 4 bases from V and 4 bases from J; bases unmatched to any gene: 9. The CDR3 loop spans 16 amino acids.

The chain carries TRBV5-1 and TRBJ2-4, with 12 bases aligning to TRBD2. The germline V gene has CDR1 SGHRS and CDR2 YFSETQ. The ends lost 4 bases at V and 4 bases at J; junction bases unmatched: 6. CDR3 length: 16 amino acids. CDR3 sequence reads: CASSPRTSGTKNIQYF. CDR3 in DNA: TGCGCCAGCAGCCCGCGGACTAGCGGGACAAAAAACATTCAGTACTTC.

The chain has TRBV2 and TRBJ2-1, with TRBD1 identical over 7 bases. CDR3 length: 16 residues. Germline CDR1 SNHLY, CDR2 FYNNEI. V gave up 10 bases and J gave up 0 bases; unmatched junction bases: 12. CDR3 amino acids: CANTRGAGGSYNEQFF. The CDR3 DNA follows: TGTGCCAACACTCGAGGGGCAGGGGGCTCCTACAATGAGCAGTTCTTC.

The V gene is TRBV5-1, the J gene TRBJ2-1; TRBD2 matches 10 bases. This CDR3 is 18 amino acids long. With 0 bases clipped from V and 7 bases from J, the junction kept 13 bases outside the gene matches. The germline gives CDR1 SGHRS, CDR2 YFSETQ. CDR3 nucleotides: TGCGCCAGCAGCTTGGAATTAGCGGGAGGTGGAAGTAGTAATGAGCAGTTCTTC. Its protein is CASSLELAGGGSSNEQFF.

This clone occurred a few times. The CDR3 region has the DNA TGTGCCAGCAGCTTAGTGCCGGGACAGGGTAGCCACGAGCAGTACTTC. Protein: CASSLVPGQGSHEQYF. The rearrangement joins TRBV11-1 to TRBJ2-7; 9 nucleotides match TRBD1. The CDR3 has 16 amino acids. CDR1 and CDR2 from the germline V gene are SGHAT and FQDESV (reference sequence). V shed 1 base and J 5 bases; nucleotides not matched to a gene: 9.

J is TRBJ2-5 and V is TRBV6-5, with 8 positions matching TRBD2. CDR3 length equals 15 residues. The germline V gene encodes CDR1 MNHEY and CDR2 SVGAGI. The trim removed 2 bases at V and 5 bases at J, leaving 7 bases unmatched. The CDR3 is CASSYRSGRGETQYF. The CDR3 bases are TGTGCCAGCAGTTACCGGAGCGGGAGAGGGGAGACCCAGTACTTC.